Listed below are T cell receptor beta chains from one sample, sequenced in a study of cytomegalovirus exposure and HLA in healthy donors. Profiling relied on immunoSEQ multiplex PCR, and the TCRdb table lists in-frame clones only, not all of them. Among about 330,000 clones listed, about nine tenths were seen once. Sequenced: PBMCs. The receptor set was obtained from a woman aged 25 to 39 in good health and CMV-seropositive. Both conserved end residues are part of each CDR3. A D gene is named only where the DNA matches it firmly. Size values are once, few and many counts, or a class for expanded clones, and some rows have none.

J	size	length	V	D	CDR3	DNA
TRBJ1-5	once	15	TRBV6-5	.	CASTPPGGPNQPQHF	TGTGCCAGCACTCCACCGGGGGGGCCCAATCAGCCCCAGCATTTT
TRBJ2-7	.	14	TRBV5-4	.	CASSLPGTYYEQYF	TGTGCCAGCAGCTTACCCGGGACCTACTACGAGCAGTACTTC
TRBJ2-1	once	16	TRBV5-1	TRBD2	CASSLGPLAGNNEQFF	TGCGCCAGCAGCTTGGGCCCCCTAGCGGGAAACAATGAGCAGTTCTTC
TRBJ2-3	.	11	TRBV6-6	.	CASQGADTQYF	TGTGCCAGCCAAGGGGCAGATACGCAGTATTTT
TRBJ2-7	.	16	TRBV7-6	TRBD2	CASSLESSGSFYEQYF	TGTGCCAGCAGCTTAGAGTCTAGCGGGTCTTTCTACGAGCAGTACTTC
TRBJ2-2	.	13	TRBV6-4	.	CASRDTRDRELFF	TGTGCCAGCCGTGACACCAGGGACCGGGAGCTGTTTTTT
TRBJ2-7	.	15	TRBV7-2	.	CASSPGRGLSYEQYF	TGTGCCAGCAGCCCCGGACGGGGACTCTCCTACGAGCAGTACTTC
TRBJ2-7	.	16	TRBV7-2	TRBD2	CASSLGSGSSSYEQYF	TGTGCCAGCAGCTTAGGTAGCGGGAGTTCCTCCTACGAGCAGTACTTC
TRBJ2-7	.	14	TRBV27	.	CASSFGGSSYEQYF	TGTGCCAGCAGTTTTGGCGGCAGCTCCTACGAGCAGTACTTC
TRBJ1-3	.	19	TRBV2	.	CASSEREGLNSPSGNTIYF	TGTGCCAGCAGTGAGAGAGAGGGACTGAATTCCCCCTCTGGAAACACCATATATTTT
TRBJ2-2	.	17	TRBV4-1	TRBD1	CASSEAGTGANTGELFF	TGCGCCAGCAGCGAAGCTGGGACAGGGGCGAACACCGGGGAGCTGTTTTTT
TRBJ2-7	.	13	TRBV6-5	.	CASRTRDFYEQYF	TGTGCCAGCAGAACAAGGGACTTCTACGAGCAGTACTTC
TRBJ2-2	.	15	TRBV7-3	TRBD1	CASSITGGYTGELFF	TGTGCCAGCAGCATAACAGGGGGCTACACCGGGGAGCTGTTTTTT
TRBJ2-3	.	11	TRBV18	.	CASSALDTQYF	TGTGCCAGCTCTGCCCTGGATACGCAGTATTTT
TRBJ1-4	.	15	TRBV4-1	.	CASSQVHGRNEKLFF	TGCGCCAGCAGCCAAGTCCACGGGAGAAATGAAAAACTGTTTTTT
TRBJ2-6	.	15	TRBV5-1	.	CASSPRDSGANVLTF	TGCGCCAGCAGTCCCCGGGACTCCGGGGCCAACGTCCTGACTTTC
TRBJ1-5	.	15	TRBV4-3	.	CASSQEAGFNQPQHF	TGCGCCAGCAGCCAAGAGGCAGGGTTTAATCAGCCCCAGCATTTT
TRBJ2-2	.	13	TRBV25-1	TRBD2	CASSEGGTGELFF	TGTGCCAGCAGTGAGGGGGGGACCGGGGAGCTGTTTTTT
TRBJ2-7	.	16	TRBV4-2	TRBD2	CASSHTSGGTSYEQYF	TGTGCCAGCAGCCATACTAGCGGGGGAACGTCCTACGAGCAGTACTTC
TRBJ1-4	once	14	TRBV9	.	CASSVWDNNEKLFF	TGTGCCAGCAGCGTATGGGACAACAATGAAAAACTGTTTTTT
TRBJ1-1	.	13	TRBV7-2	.	CASSPTWNTEAFF	TGTGCCAGCAGCCCAACCTGGAACACTGAAGCTTTCTTT
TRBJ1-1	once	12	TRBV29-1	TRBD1	CSSGQTNTEAFF	TGCAGCTCGGGACAGACAAACACTGAAGCTTTCTTT
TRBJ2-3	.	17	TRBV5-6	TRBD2	CASSPTLRGGDTDTQYF	TGTGCCAGCAGCCCTACCCTACGGGGGGGGGACACAGATACGCAGTATTTT